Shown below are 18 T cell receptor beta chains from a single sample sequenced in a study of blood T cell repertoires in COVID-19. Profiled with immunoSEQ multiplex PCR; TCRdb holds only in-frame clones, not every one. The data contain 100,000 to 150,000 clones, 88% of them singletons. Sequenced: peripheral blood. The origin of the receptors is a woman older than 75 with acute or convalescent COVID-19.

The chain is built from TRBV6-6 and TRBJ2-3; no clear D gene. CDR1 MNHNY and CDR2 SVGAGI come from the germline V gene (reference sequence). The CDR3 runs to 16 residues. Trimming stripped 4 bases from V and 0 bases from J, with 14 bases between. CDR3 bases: TGTGCCAGCAGTTTAATAACGACACCTAGCACAGATACGCAGTATTTT. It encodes CASSLITTPSTDTQYF.

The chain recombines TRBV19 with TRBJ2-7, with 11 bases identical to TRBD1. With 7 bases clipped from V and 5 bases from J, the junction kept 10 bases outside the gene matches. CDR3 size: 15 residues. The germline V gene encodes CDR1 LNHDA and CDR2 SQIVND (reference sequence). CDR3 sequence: CASTPGRTGGNEQYF. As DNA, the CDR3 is TGTGCCAGTACACCTGGGAGGACAGGGGGCAACGAGCAGTACTTC.

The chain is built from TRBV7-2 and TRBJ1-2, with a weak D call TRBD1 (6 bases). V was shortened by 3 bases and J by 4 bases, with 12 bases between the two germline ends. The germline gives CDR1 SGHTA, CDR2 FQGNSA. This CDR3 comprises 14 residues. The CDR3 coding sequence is TGTGCCAGCAGCTTTCCAGGGGTGGCCTATGGCTACACCTTC. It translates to CASSFPGVAYGYTF.

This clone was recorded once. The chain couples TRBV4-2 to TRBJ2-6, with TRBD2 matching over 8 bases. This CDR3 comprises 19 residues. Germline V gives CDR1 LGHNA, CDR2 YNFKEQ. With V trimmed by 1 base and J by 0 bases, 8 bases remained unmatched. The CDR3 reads CASSQGGSGVLSGANVLTF. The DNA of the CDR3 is TGTGCCAGCAGCCAAGGAGGTAGCGGGGTCCTCTCTGGGGCCAACGTCCTGACTTTC.

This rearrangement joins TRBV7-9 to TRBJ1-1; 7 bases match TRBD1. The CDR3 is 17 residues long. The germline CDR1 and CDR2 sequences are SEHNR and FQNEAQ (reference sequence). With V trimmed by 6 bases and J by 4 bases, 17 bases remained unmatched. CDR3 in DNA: TGTGCCAGCAGTCGGACAGGTGGGGCCCGAGTTAGCACTGAAGCTTTCTTT. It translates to CASSRTGGARVSTEAFF.

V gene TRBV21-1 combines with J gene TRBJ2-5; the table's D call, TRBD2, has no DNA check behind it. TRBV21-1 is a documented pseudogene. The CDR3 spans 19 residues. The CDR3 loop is CASSKKSGLAGGLPETQYF. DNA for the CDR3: TGTGCCAGCAGCAAAAAATCGGGACTAGCGGGAGGTTTGCCGGAGACCCAGTACTTC.

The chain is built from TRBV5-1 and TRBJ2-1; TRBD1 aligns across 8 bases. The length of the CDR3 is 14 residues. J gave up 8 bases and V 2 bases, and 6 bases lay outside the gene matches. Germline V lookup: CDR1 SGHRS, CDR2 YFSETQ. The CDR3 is CASSFGQGDDEQFF. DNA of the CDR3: TGCGCCAGCAGCTTCGGACAGGGAGACGATGAGCAGTTCTTC. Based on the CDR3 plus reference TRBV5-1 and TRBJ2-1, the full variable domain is KAGVTQTPRYLIKTRGQQVTLSCSPISGHRSVSWYQQTPGQGLQFLFEYFSETQRNKGNFPGRFSGRQFSNSRSEMNVSTLELGDSALYLCASSFGQGDDEQFFGPGTRLTVL.

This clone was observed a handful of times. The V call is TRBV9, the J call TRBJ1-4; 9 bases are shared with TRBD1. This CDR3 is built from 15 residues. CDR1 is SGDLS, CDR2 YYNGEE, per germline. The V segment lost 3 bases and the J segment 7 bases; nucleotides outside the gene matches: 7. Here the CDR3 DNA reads TGTGCCAGCAGCGCGGGACAGGGAGTAGGTGAAAAACTGTTTTTT. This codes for CASSAGQGVGEKLFF.

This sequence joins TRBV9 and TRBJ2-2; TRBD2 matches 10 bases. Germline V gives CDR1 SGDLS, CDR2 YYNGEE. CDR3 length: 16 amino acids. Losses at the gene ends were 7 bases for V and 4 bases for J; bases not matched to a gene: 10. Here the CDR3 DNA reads TGTGCCAGCTCTAAAGCGGGGGGGTGGAGCACCGGGGAGCTGTTTTTT. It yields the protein CASSKAGGWSTGELFF.

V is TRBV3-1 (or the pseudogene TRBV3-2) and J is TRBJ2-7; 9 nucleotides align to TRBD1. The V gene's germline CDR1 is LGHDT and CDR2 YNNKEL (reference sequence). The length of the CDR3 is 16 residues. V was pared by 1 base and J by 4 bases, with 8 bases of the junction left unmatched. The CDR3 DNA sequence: TGTGCCAGCAGCCAAGGTTCGTGGACAGGGGAGTACGAGCAGTACTTC. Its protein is CASSQGSWTGEYEQYF.

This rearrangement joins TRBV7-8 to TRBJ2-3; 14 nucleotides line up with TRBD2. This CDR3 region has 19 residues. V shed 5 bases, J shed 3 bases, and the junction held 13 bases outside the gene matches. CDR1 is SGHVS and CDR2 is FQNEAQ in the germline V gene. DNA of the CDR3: TGTGCCAGCAGCCACCGGCCGGGACTAGCGGGAGTTCGTACAGATACGCAGTATTTT. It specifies CASSHRPGLAGVRTDTQYF. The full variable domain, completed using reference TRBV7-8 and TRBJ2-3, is GAGVSQSPRYKVAKRGQDVALRCDPISGHVSLFWYQQALGQGPEFLTYFQNEAQLDKSGLPSDRFFAERPEGSVSTLKIQRTQQEDSAVYLCASSHRPGLAGVRTDTQYFGPGTRLTVL.

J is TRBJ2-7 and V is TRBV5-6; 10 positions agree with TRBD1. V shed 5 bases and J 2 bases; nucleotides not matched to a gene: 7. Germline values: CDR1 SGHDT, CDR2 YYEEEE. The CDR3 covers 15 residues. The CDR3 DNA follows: TGTGCCAGCAGAACAACCGGGACAGGGGCCTACGAGCAGTACTTC. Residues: CASRTTGTGAYEQYF.

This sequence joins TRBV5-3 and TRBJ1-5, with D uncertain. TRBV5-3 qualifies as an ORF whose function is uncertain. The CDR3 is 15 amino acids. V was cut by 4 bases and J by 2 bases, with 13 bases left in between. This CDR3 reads CARSPRGRGNQPQHF. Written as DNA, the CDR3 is TGTGCCAGAAGCCCACGGGGAAGGGGCAATCAGCCCCAGCATTTT.

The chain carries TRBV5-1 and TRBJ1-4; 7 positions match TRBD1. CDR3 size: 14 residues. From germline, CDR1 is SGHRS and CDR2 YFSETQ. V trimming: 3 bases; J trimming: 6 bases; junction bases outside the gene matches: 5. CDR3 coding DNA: TGCGCCAGCAGCTCAGGGACAGTATATGAAAAACTGTTTTTT. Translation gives CASSSGTVYEKLFF.

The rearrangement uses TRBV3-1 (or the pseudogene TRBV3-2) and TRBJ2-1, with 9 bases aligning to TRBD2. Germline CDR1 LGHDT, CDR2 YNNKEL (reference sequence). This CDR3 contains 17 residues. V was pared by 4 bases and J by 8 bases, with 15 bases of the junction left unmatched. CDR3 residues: CASSLSLSGRFGYEQFF. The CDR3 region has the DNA TGTGCCAGCAGCCTATCTCTCAGCGGGAGGTTTGGTTATGAGCAGTTCTTC.

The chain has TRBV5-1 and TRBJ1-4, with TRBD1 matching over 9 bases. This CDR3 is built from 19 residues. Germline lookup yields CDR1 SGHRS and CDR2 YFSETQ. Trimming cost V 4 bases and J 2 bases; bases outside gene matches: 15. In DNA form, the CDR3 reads TGCGCCAGCAGCCTCAAAGGTACAGGGGGCGTGCCGACTAATGAAAAACTGTTTTTT. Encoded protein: CASSLKGTGGVPTNEKLFF.

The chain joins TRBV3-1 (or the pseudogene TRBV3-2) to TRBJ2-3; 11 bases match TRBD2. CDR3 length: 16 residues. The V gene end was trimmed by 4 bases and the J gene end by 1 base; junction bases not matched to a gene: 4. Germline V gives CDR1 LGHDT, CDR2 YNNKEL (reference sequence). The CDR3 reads CASSPLAGGGTDTQYF. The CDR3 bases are TGTGCCAGCAGCCCCTTAGCGGGGGGGGGCACAGATACGCAGTATTTT.

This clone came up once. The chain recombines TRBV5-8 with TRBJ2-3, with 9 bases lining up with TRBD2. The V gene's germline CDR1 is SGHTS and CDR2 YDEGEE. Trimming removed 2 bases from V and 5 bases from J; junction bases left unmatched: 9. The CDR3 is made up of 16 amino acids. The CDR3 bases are TGTGCCAGCAGCTTAGTTTCTAGCGGGAATCTAGATACGCAGTATTTT. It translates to CASSLVSSGNLDTQYF.